This T cell receptor (beta chain) came from a study of a mutant IDH1 vaccine in newly diagnosed glioma. Only in-frame clones appear in the TCRdb table, and some are missing; sequencing was by immunoSEQ multiplex PCR. The sample lists 40,000 to 55,000 clones, about three quarters seen once, with 9% to 15% in the top ten. Germline trimming cut 1 base from V and 11 bases from J; bases unmatched to any gene: 16. Germline V lookup: CDR1 SGHRS, CDR2 YFSETQ. The CDR3 loop spans 16 amino acids. General observations from the study: Pseudoprogression seemed unlinked to shifts in top peripheral T cell clonotypes.

The time point is: week 35, safety follow-up. Topical imiquimod was applied with each vaccine dose, which held 300 ug of mutant IDH1 20-mer peptide. For this clone: Antigen: not known.

The receptor was derived from a man aged 35 to 55 with glioma. Material: PBMCs, obtained from a glioma patient whose treatment included an IDH1 peptide vaccine. V gene TRBV5-1 combines with J gene TRBJ1-1; 8 bases agree with TRBD1. CDR3 sequence: CASSLNATPQGARAFF. As DNA, the CDR3 is TGCGCCAGCAGCTTGAACGCGACTCCTCAGGGGGCGCGGGCTTTCTTT.